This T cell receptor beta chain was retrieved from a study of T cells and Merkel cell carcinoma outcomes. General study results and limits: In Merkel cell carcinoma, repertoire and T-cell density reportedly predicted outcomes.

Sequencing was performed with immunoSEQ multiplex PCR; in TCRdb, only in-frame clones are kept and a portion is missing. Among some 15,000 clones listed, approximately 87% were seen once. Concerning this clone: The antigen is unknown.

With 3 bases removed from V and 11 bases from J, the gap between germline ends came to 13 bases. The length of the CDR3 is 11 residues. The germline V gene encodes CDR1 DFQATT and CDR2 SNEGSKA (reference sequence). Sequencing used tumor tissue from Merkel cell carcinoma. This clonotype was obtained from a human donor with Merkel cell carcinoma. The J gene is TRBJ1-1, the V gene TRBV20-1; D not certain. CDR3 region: CSASEQAGAFF. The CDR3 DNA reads TGCAGTGCTAGTGAGCAGGCGGGCGCTTTCTTT.